Listed here are 31 T cell receptor beta chains from one sample, sequenced in a study of T cells in Graves' hyperthyroidism and ophthalmopathy. It was RNA transcripts that yielded the amplified TCR beta CDR3 regions. The HTBI set primed first-round TCR CDR3 RT-PCR. TCRdb re-called the multiplex PCR reads through MiXCR, storing one row per CDR3 protein. The sample lists fewer than 550,000 distinct CDR3 sequences, roughly 25% occurring once. Material for sequencing was blood. These receptors all stem from a woman in her thirties with Graves' ophthalmopathy.

This clonotype was seen more than once but under ten times. J is TRBJ2-5 and V is TRBV12-3 or TRBV12-4; the D is unclear. The CDR3 is 11 amino acids. V gave up 6 bases and J gave up 7 bases, with 9 bases separating them. CDR3 sequence: CASSPAGTQYF. The CDR3 DNA reads as TGTGCCAGCAGCCCCGCAGGGACCCAGTACTTC.

The chain combines TRBV10-3 with TRBJ1-2; D call uncertain. The CDR3 sequence is 15 residues long. Trimming stripped 0 bases from V and 0 bases from J, with 8 bases between. Germline V gene data show CDR1 as ENHRY and CDR2 as SYGVKD. Here the CDR3 DNA reads TGTGCCATCAGTGAGTCTGGGCGAACTAACTATGGCTACACCTTC. Protein sequence: CAISESGRTNYGYTF.

This clonotype was seen at least ten times. V and J are TRBV5-5 and TRBJ1-1; D may be TRBD1 (5 bases). Germline V gives CDR1 SGHKS, CDR2 YYEKEE (reference sequence). The CDR3 is made up of 15 amino acids. V lost 6 bases and J lost 4, with 19 bases in between. The CDR3 sequence: CASTTRMQGFTEAFF. The CDR3 DNA is TGTGCCAGCACCACACGGATGCAGGGTTTCACTGAAGCTTTCTTT.

This clonotype was seen at least ten times. The rearrangement joins TRBV6-2 or TRBV6-3 to TRBJ1-1; weak D call: TRBD1 (5 bases). Trimming pared 5 bases from V and 7 bases from J, leaving 20 bases between. Germline V gene data show CDR1 as MNHEY and CDR2 as SVGEGT. This CDR3 has 15 amino acids. The CDR3, as DNA: TGTGCCAGCAGTATCTATCAGGGCAGGGTCTATGAAGCTTTCTTT. Its protein is CASSIYQGRVYEAFF.

This clonotype showed up many times. V gene TRBV29-1 combines with J gene TRBJ2-5, with a weak D call TRBD2 (5 bases). The V and J ends lost 5 bases and 4 bases respectively, with 11 bases between them. Germline CDR1 is SQVTM and CDR2 is ANQGSEA. The CDR3 spans 12 residues. The CDR3 DNA reads TGCAGCGTTCGCGGGCTGGGAGAGACCCAGTACTTC. Translated: CSVRGLGETQYF.

This sequence joins TRBV30 and TRBJ1-6; TRBD1 aligns across 8 bases. The germline CDR1 and CDR2 sequences are GTSNPN and SVGIG (reference sequence). Losses at the gene ends were 3 bases for V and 10 bases for J; bases not matched to a gene: 8. The CDR3 runs 14 residues. CDR3 coding DNA: TGTGCCTGGAGCCTTTCGGACAGGGAATCACCCCTCCACTTT. Residues: CAWSLSDRESPLHF.

At least ten counts were recorded for this clonotype. This chain's CDR3 is CAISEANRVEQYF. CDR3 DNA: TGTGCCATCAGTGAGGCCAACAGGGTCGAGCAGTACTTC. The chain recombines TRBV10-3 with TRBJ2-7; D is possibly TRBD1 (6 bases). The CDR3 extends over 13 amino acids. Germline assignment: CDR1 ENHRY and CDR2 SYGVKD. With 2 bases removed from V and 6 bases from J, the gap between germline ends came to 11 bases.

This clonotype was counted at least ten times. The V gene is TRBV3-1, the J gene TRBJ2-7, with D unclear. CDR1 is LGHDT and CDR2 is YNNKEL in the germline V gene (reference sequence). Between the trimmed V and J ends, which lost 7 bases and 6 bases, there was a span of 13 bases. The CDR3 length is 12 residues. The CDR3 region has the DNA TGTGCCAGCATCTCTTACTGGGGCGAGCAGTACTTC. Residues: CASISYWGEQYF.

There are many counts of this clonotype. J is TRBJ2-7 and V is TRBV6-1; 7 bases agree with TRBD1. CDR3 length equals 16 residues. With 1 base clipped from V and 4 bases from J, the junction kept 10 bases outside the gene matches. Germline CDR1 reads MNHNS; CDR2 reads SASEGT. The CDR3 spells CASSEGMTGFGYEQYF. In nucleotides, the CDR3 is TGTGCCAGCAGTGAAGGTATGACAGGGTTTGGGTACGAGCAGTACTTC.

This clonotype was found many times. The chain recombines TRBV30 with TRBJ2-2; 11 nucleotides agree with TRBD2. V shed 5 bases, J shed 4 bases, and the junction held 15 bases outside the gene matches. Germline CDR1 is GTSNPN and CDR2 is SVGIG (reference sequence). The CDR3 is 18 amino acids. CDR3 sequence: CAWDHVGVAGGFTGELFF. DNA of the CDR3: TGTGCCTGGGACCATGTTGGGGTAGCGGGGGGGTTCACCGGGGAGCTGTTTTTT.

This clonotype was counted many times. The CDR3 region is CASSFTGPYSNQPQHF. CDR3 DNA sequence: TGTGCCAGCAGTTTCACAGGCCCGTATAGCAATCAGCCCCAGCATTTT. The chain combines TRBV27 with TRBJ1-5; a weak D match, TRBD1 (5 bases). The V gene lost 3 bases and the J gene lost 0 bases, with 12 bases spanning the gap. Germline loops: CDR1 MNHEY, CDR2 SMNVEV (reference sequence). The CDR3 sequence is 16 residues long.

The chain joins TRBV4-1 to TRBJ2-2; D remains ambiguous. The V gene lost 0 bases and the J gene lost 0 bases, with 11 bases spanning the gap. The CDR3 has 17 amino acids. Germline CDR1 reads MGHRA; CDR2 reads YSYEKL. The DNA for the CDR3 is TGCGCCAGCAGCCAAGATCGACCGATTTCGAACACCGGGGAGCTGTTTTTT. It specifies CASSQDRPISNTGELFF.

This clonotype has ten or more counts. The genes are TRBV7-9 and TRBJ2-5; D is possibly TRBD1 (6 bases). CDR3 size: 15 residues. V was clipped by 5 bases and J by 1 base, with 14 bases between them. The germline CDR1 and CDR2 sequences are SEHNR and FQNEAQ (reference sequence). CDR3 bases: TGTGCCAGCAGCCGTGGCGCAGGGGCCCAAGAGACCCAGTACTTC. It encodes CASSRGAGAQETQYF.

This clonotype has a count of ten or more. The chain has TRBV6-1 and TRBJ1-5; no firm D call. Trimming took off 7 bases at V and 0 bases at J, with 10 bases between the two ends. Germline CDR1 and CDR2: MNHNS and SASEGT. The CDR3 is 14 amino acids. The CDR3 region has the DNA TGTGCCAGCACCGCATGGGATAGCAATCAGCCCCAGCATTTT. Amino acids: CASTAWDSNQPQHF.

This clonotype has ten or more counts. The chain couples TRBV19 to TRBJ2-6, with 10 bases lining up with TRBD1. Trimming took 4 bases from V and 2 from J; bases not matched to a gene: 8. This CDR3 is built from 18 residues. Germline V CDR1 and CDR2: LNHDA, SQIVND (reference sequence). CDR3 DNA sequence: TGTGCCAGTAGTAGAGCGACAGGGGGCGGCCCTGGGGCCAACGTCCTGACTTTC. Translated: CASSRATGGGPGANVLTF.

On this clonotype: This may come from a read error, since a much larger clone is one base off. This rearrangement joins TRBV11-2 to TRBJ1-1; 7 bases map to TRBD1. The germline gives CDR1 SGHAT, CDR2 FQNNGV. CDR3 length: 15 amino acids. The DNA for the CDR3 is TGTGCCAGCAGCTTCCCGCTGACAGGGAACGCTGAAGCTTTCTTT. This translates into CASSFPLTGNAEAFF.

The gene calls are TRBV6-1 and TRBJ2-4; tentatively, D is TRBD1 (6 bases). CDR3 length: 15 residues. V lost 7 bases and J 0 bases, leaving 13 bases between the germline ends. Per germline, CDR1 MNHNS and CDR2 SASEGT. CDR3 sequence (DNA): TGTGCCAGCACCGGGACATACCTAGCCAAAAACATTCAGTACTTC. It encodes CASTGTYLAKNIQYF.

The chain couples TRBV28 to TRBJ2-6, with a weak D call TRBD1 (5 bases). The germline gives CDR1 MDHEN, CDR2 SYDVKM. The ends were cut back, 4 bases at V and 1 base at J, with 14 bases in the middle. The CDR3 extends over 17 amino acids. This CDR3 reads CASSSDTDPSGANVLTF. CDR3 coding DNA: TGTGCCAGCAGTTCGGACACCGACCCTTCTGGGGCCAACGTCCTGACTTTC.

This clonotype was detected many times. The rearrangement links TRBV29-1 to TRBJ1-2; possible D gene TRBD1, 6 bases. The CDR3 spans 13 residues. The germline V and J ends were trimmed by 7 bases and 6 bases, with 18 bases remaining between them. The germline V gene has CDR1 SQVTM and CDR2 ANQGSEA. The CDR3 DNA reads TGCAGCGCCACGGGGGCGCATGTGAATGGCTACACCTTC. This gives the protein CSATGAHVNGYTF. The full variable domain, in which reference TRBV29-1 and TRBJ1-2 provide the parts outside the CDR3, is SAVISQKPSRDICQRGTSLTIQCQVDSQVTMMFWYRQQPGQSLTLIATANQGSEATYESGFVIDKFPISRPNLTFSTLTVSNMSPEDSSIYLCSATGAHVNGYTFGSGTRLTVV.

This clonotype has ten or more counts. The V and J genes are TRBV6-5 and TRBJ2-5; D is possibly TRBD2 (6 bases). Germline CDR1 reads MNHEY; CDR2 reads SVGAGI. V was shortened by 0 bases and J by 5 bases, with 13 bases between the two germline ends. CDR3 size: 15 residues. DNA of the CDR3: TGTGCCAGCAGTTACTCGGTGGGGGGAACGGAGACCCAGTACTTC. Translated: CASSYSVGGTETQYF.

This clonotype was recorded at least ten times. This chain uses TRBV20-1 with TRBJ2-7, with D perhaps TRBD2 (6 bases). The CDR3 is made up of 14 amino acids. The germline gives CDR1 DFQATT, CDR2 SNEGSKA (reference sequence). With 6 bases removed from V and 5 bases from J, the gap between germline ends came to 20 bases. CDR3 DNA: TGCAGTGCGACAAGTGGGACTGGGATCCACGAGCAGTACTTC. Its protein is CSATSGTGIHEQYF.

The table lists this clonotype with many counts. The chain is built from TRBV6-5 and TRBJ2-7; tentative D call: TRBD1 (5 bases). From germline, CDR1 is MNHEY and CDR2 SVGAGI. The CDR3 consists of 15 residues. V was shortened by 4 bases and J by 0 bases, with 13 bases between the two germline ends. The CDR3 here is CASSSGPATSYEQYF. Written as DNA, the CDR3 is TGTGCCAGCAGTTCAGGGCCGGCAACCTCCTACGAGCAGTACTTC.

V gene TRBV2 combines with J gene TRBJ1-5; D perhaps matches TRBD1 (6 bases). This CDR3 spans 18 amino acids. Per the germline V gene, CDR1 is SNHLY and CDR2 is FYNNEI. Trimming shortened V by 3 bases and J by 5 bases, and 23 bases separated the two germline ends. The CDR3 spells CASSDTQGTVTGYQPQHF. CDR3 nucleotides: TGTGCCAGCAGTGATACCCAGGGTACGGTCACAGGGTATCAGCCCCAGCATTTT.

This clonotype appeared many times. V is TRBV12-3 or TRBV12-4 and J is TRBJ2-5; 11 bases are a match to TRBD2. After removal of 2 bases from V and 2 bases from J, the junction contained 10 bases not matched to a gene. The CDR3 contains 18 residues. The CDR3 sequence: CASSLRASGGLRQETQYF. CDR3 coding DNA: TGTGCCAGCAGTTTAAGGGCTAGCGGGGGGCTTAGACAAGAGACCCAGTACTTC.

This clonotype occurred many times. This chain joins TRBV6-1 and TRBJ1-3; D may be TRBD1 (6 bases). The CDR3 is made up of 15 amino acids. Trimming stripped 5 bases from V and 0 bases from J, with 11 bases between. Per germline, CDR1 MNHNS and CDR2 SASEGT. The CDR3 reads CASSPTGFSGNTIYF. DNA of the CDR3: TGTGCCAGCAGTCCAACAGGGTTCTCTGGAAACACCATATATTTT.

This clonotype appeared many times. In nucleotides, the CDR3 is TGTGCCAGCAGTTTCCCTCCTAGCGGGGGGGCCTCTGGGGCCAACGTCCTGACTTTC. It is translated as CASSFPPSGGASGANVLTF. The chain is built from TRBV12-3 or TRBV12-4 and TRBJ2-6; 12 bases match TRBD2. The length of the CDR3 is 19 residues. Germline trimming cut 3 bases from V and 0 bases from J; bases unmatched to any gene: 6.

Only a few counts were recorded for this clonotype. This rearrangement joins TRBV6-1 to TRBJ1-2, with TRBD1 identical over 7 bases. The V segment lost 3 bases and the J segment 2 bases; nucleotides outside the gene matches: 3. CDR3 length equals 14 residues. Per germline, CDR1 MNHNS and CDR2 SASEGT. DNA for the CDR3: TGTGCCAGCAGTGATGGGGACAGAAACTATGGCTACACCTTC. It is translated as CASSDGDRNYGYTF.

This chain connects TRBV5-1 to TRBJ2-5; the D gene is possibly TRBD1 (5 bases). Germline-derived CDR1 and CDR2 are SGHRS and YFSETQ. V lost 6 bases to trimming and J lost 1 base, with 16 bases between them. The CDR3 runs 15 residues. In DNA, the CDR3 is TGCGCCAGCAACCGAGACAGAACAACCCAAGAGACCCAGTACTTC. It translates to CASNRDRTTQETQYF.

Ten or more counts support this clonotype. The V gene is TRBV15, the J gene TRBJ2-5, with 7 positions matching TRBD1. Unmatched junction bases numbered 8, after V lost 8 bases and J lost 5 bases. The germline V gene encodes CDR1 LNHNV and CDR2 YYDKDF (reference sequence). The length of the CDR3 is 13 residues. CDR3 protein: CATADRSRETQYF. As DNA, the CDR3 is TGTGCCACCGCGGACAGGTCTAGGGAGACCCAGTACTTC.

This clonotype was recorded many times. The chain joins TRBV29-1 to TRBJ2-7; D perhaps matches TRBD2 (6 bases). The CDR3 runs to 14 residues. Deletions cut 2 bases from V and 2 bases from J, with 13 bases between. Germline lookup yields CDR1 SQVTM and CDR2 ANQGSEA. The CDR3: CSVESKGGTYEQYF. In nucleotides, the CDR3 is TGCAGCGTTGAAAGTAAGGGCGGGACCTACGAGCAGTACTTC.

V and J are TRBV18 and TRBJ2-2; D ambiguous. Trimming took off 6 bases at V and 2 bases at J, with 13 bases between the two ends. CDR3 size: 15 residues. CDR1 is KGHSH, CDR2 LQKENI, per germline. The DNA for the CDR3 is TGTGCCAGCTCCAGTACTCTTCAAAACACCGGGGAGCTGTTTTTT. It codes for CASSSTLQNTGELFF.